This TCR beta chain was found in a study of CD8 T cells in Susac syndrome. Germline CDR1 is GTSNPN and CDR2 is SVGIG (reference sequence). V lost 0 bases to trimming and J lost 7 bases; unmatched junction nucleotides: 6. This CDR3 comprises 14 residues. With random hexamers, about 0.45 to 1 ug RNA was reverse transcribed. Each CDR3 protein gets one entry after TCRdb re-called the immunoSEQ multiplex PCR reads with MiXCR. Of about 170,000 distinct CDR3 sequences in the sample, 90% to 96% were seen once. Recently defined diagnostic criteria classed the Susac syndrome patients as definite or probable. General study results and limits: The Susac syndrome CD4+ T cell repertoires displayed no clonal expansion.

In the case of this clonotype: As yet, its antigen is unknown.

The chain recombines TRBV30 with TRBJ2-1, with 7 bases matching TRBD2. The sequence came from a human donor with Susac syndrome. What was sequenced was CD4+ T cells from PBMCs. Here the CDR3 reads CAWSVAGLMNEQFF. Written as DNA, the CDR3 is TGTGCCTGGAGTGTCGCGGGACTAATGAATGAGCAGTTCTTC.